The rows below give T cell receptor beta chains drawn from one sample of a study of blood T cell repertoires in COVID-19. This table comes from immunoSEQ multiplex PCR, and its TCRdb copy is limited to in-frame clones, with some not included. The data contain 25,000 to 30,000 clones, about 89% of them singletons. Sequencing used peripheral blood. Source of these receptors: a human donor in a cohort sampled during active COVID-19. Both conserved end residues are part of each CDR3. The D gene is left open where the match is weak. Where a row states a size, it is once, few, many or the class of an expanded clone; other rows omit it.

clone_size	d_call	j_call	v_call	cdr3_aa	cdr3_nt
.	TRBD1	TRBJ1-2	TRBV3-1/TRBV3-2	CASSQSPTGNANYGYTF	TGTGCCAGCAGCCAATCCCCGACAGGGAACGCTAACTATGGCTACACCTTC
.	.	TRBJ1-4	TRBV7-6	CASSLAPRQQLGSEKLFF	TGTGCCAGCAGCTTAGCCCCAAGACAGCAGCTAGGAAGTGAAAAACTGTTTTTT
.	TRBD1	TRBJ1-1	TRBV2	CASSGTGTGVTEAFF	TGTGCCAGCAGTGGGACCGGGACAGGGGTCACTGAAGCTTTCTTT
.	.	TRBJ2-2	TRBV7-3	CASSLTLYTGELFF	TGTGCCAGCAGCCTAACACTGTACACCGGGGAGCTGTTTTTT
.	TRBD2	TRBJ2-2	TRBV6-5	CASRYSLAANTGELFF	TGTGCCAGCAGGTACTCGCTAGCGGCGAACACCGGGGAGCTGTTTTTT
.	.	TRBJ1-5	TRBV11-1	CASSLNNDQPQHF	TGTGCCAGCAGCTTGAACAACGATCAGCCCCAGCATTTT
.	TRBD1	TRBJ2-1	TRBV6-6	CASSLATGIPPDEQFF	TGTGCCAGCAGCCTCGCGACAGGGATCCCCCCCGATGAGCAGTTCTTC
few	TRBD2	TRBJ2-2	TRBV7-3	CASSPTSGGVGELFF	TGTGCCAGCAGCCCGACTAGCGGGGGGGTCGGGGAGCTGTTTTTT
once	TRBD1	TRBJ1-2	TRBV2	CASRPDLGGGYGYTF	TGTGCCAGCAGACCCGATTTAGGGGGCGGCTATGGCTACACCTTC
.	.	TRBJ1-4	TRBV5-6	CASSLGTPNEKLFF	TGTGCCAGCAGCTTGGGGACACCCAATGAAAAACTGTTTTTT